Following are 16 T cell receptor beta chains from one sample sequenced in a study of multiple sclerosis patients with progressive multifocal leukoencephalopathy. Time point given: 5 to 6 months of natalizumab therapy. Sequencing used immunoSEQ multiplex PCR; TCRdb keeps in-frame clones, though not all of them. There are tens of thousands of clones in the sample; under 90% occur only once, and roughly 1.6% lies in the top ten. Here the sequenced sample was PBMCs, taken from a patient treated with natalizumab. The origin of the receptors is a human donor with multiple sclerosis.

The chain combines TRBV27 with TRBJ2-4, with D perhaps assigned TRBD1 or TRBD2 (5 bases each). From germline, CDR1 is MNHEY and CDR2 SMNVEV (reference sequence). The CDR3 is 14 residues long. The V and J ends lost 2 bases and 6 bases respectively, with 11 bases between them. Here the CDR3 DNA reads TGTGCCAGCAGTTTAGGGACCGCGAGAAACATTCAGTACTTC. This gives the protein CASSLGTARNIQYF.

Here the CDR3 reads CASSLAWPGTGANVLTF. The DNA of the CDR3 is TGTGCCAGCAGCTTGGCCTGGCCAGGGACCGGGGCCAACGTCCTGACTTTC. V is TRBV5-6 and J is TRBJ2-6, with D perhaps TRBD1 or TRBD2 (5 bases each). The V and J ends lost 0 bases and 4 bases respectively, with 14 bases between them. This CDR3 is 17 amino acids long. CDR1 SGHDT and CDR2 YYEEEE come from the germline V gene. Using reference TRBV5-6 and TRBJ2-6 for the parts outside the CDR3, the full variable domain is DAGVTQSPTHLIKTRGQQVTLRCSPKSGHDTVSWYQQALGQGPQFIFQYYEEEERQRGNFPDRFSGHQFPNYSSELNVNALLLGDSALYLCASSLAWPGTGANVLTFGAGSRLTVL.

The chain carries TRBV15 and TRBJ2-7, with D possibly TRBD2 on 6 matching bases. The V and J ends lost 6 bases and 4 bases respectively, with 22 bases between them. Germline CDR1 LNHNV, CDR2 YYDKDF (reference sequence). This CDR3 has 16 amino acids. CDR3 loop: CATRHQAGGAAYEQYF. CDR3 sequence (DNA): TGTGCCACCAGACACCAAGCGGGCGGAGCGGCGTACGAGCAGTACTTC.

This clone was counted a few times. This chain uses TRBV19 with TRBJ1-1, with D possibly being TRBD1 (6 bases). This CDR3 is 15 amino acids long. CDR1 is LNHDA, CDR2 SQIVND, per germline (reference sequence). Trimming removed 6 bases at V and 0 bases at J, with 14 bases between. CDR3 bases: TGTGCCAGTAGCCAAGGGGACACCATGAACACTGAAGCTTTCTTT. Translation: CASSQGDTMNTEAFF.

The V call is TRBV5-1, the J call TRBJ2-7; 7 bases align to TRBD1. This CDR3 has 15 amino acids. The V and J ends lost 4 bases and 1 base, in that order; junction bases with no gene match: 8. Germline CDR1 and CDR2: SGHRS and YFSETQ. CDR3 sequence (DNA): TGCGCCAGCAGCATTGATCCGGGACAGTCCTACGAGCAGTACTTC. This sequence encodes CASSIDPGQSYEQYF.

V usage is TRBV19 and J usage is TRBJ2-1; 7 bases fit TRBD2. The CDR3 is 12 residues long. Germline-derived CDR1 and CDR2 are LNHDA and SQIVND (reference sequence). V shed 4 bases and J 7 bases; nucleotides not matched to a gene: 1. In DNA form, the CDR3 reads TGTGCCAGTAGTACTAGCGGAAATGAGCAGTTCTTC. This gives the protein CASSTSGNEQFF.

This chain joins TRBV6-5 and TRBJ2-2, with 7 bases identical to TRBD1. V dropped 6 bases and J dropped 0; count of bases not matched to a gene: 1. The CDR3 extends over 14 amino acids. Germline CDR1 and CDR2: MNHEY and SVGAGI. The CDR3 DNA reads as TGTGCCAGCAGGGACAGGACGAACACCGGGGAGCTGTTTTTT. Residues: CASRDRTNTGELFF.

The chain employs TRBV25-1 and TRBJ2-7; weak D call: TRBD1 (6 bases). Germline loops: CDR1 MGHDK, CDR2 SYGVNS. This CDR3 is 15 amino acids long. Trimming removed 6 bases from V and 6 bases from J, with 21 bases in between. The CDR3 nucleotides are TGTGCCAGCAGCAGATTGACAGGCGTGATTTCCGAGCAGTACTTC. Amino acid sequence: CASSRLTGVISEQYF.

In nucleotides, the CDR3 is TGTGCCAGCAGCCAGAACACCGGGGAGCTGTTTTTT. The encoded protein is CASSQNTGELFF. The chain couples TRBV5-5 to TRBJ2-2; no reliable D call. The CDR3 contains 12 residues. V dropped 4 bases and J dropped 1 base, with 2 bases sitting between them. Per the germline V gene, CDR1 is SGHKS and CDR2 is YYEKEE (reference sequence). Complete variable domain (other parts from reference TRBV5-5 and TRBJ2-2): DAGVTQSPTHLIKTRGQQVTLRCSPISGHKSVSWYQQVLGQGPQFIFQYYEKEERGRGNFPDRFSARQFPNYSSELNVNALLLGDSALYLCASSQNTGELFFGEGSRLTVL.

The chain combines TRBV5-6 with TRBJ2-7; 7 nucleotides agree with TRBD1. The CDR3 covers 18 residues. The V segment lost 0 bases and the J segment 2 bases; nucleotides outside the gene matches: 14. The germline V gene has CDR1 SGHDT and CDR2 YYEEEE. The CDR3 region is CASSLAKGRTGMPYEQYF. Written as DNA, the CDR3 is TGTGCCAGCAGCTTGGCAAAGGGGCGGACAGGAATGCCCTACGAGCAGTACTTC.

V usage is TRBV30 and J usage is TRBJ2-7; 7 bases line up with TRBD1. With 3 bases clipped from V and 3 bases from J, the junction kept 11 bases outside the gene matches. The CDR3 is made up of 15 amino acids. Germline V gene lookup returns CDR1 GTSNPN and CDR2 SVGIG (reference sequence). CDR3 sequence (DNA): TGTGCCTGGAGCGGTACAGGGGTCTCAAGCTACGAGCAGTACTTC. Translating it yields CAWSGTGVSSYEQYF.

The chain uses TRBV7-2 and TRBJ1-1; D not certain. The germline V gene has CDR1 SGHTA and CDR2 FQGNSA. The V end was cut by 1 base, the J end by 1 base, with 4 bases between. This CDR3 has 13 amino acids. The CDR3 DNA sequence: TGTGCCAGCAGCTTAGAACAGAACACTGAAGCTTTCTTT. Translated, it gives CASSLEQNTEAFF. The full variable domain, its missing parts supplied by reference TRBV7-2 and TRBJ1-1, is GAGVSQSPSNKVTEKGKDVELRCDPISGHTALYWYRQSLGQGLEFLIYFQGNSAPDKSGLPSDRFSAERTGGSVSTLTIQRTQQEDSAVYLCASSLEQNTEAFFGQGTRLTVV.

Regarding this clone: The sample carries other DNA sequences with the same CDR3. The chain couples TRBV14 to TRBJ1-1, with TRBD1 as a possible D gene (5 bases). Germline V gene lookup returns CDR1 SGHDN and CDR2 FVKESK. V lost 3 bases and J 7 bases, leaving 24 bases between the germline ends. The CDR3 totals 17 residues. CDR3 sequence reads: CASSQGLGTLVRGEAFF. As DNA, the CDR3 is TGTGCCAGCAGCCAGGGGCTGGGGACCCTTGTTCGAGGTGAAGCTTTCTTT.

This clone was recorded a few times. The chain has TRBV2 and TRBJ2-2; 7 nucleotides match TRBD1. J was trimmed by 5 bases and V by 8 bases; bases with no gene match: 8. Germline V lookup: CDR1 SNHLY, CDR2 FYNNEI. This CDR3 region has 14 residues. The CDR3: CASGRQGPTGELFF. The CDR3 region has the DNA TGTGCCAGCGGACGACAGGGACCGACCGGGGAGCTGTTTTTT.

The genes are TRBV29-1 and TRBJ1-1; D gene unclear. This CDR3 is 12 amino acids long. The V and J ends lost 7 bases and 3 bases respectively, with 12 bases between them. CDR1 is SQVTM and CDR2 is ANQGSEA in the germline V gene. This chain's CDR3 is CSGASGDTEAFF. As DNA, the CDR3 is TGCAGCGGGGCGTCTGGAGACACTGAAGCTTTCTTT.

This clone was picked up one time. CDR3 nucleotides: TGTGCCAGTAGCTTGTCCGGGACAGCCTACGAGCAGTACTTC. It encodes CASSLSGTAYEQYF. The genes are TRBV19 and TRBJ2-7, with TRBD1 matching 7 bases. Germline CDR1 reads LNHDA; CDR2 reads SQIVND (reference sequence). Trimming removed 6 bases from V and 2 bases from J; junction bases left unmatched: 7. The CDR3 consists of 14 residues.